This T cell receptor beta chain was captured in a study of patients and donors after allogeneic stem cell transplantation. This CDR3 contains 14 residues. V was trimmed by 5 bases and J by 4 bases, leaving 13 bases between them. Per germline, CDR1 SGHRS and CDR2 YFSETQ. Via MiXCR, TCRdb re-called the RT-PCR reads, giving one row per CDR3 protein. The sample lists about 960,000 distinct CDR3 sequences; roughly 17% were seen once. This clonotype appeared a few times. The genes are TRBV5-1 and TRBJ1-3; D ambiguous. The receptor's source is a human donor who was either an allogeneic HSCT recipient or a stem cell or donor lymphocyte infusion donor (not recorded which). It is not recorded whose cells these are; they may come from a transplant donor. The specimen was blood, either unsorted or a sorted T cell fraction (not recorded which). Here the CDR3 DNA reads TGCGCCAGCAGTCCAGACACGGCGGGAAACACCATATATTTT. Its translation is CASSPDTAGNTIYF.